This is a list of T cell receptor beta chains from one sample in a study of blood T cells in healthy people across ages. TCRdb reprocessed the 5' RACE reads via MiXCR and lists one record per CDR3 protein. Here the sample spans roughly 1.9 million distinct CDR3 sequences, around 42% being singletons. Sequencing was done on a sample of blood. These receptors all come from a human donor in good health. Both conserved end residues are part of each CDR3. D genes are given only for firm matches. Some rows have no size entry. The others give once, few or many, or a class for an expanded clone.

clone_size j_call d_call v_call cdr3_aa cdr3_nt
few TRBJ2-3 NA TRBV5-1 CASSLEGPPDTQYF TGTGCCAGCAGCTTAGAGGGTCCACCAGATACGCAGTATTTT
NA TRBJ1-4 TRBD1 TRBV2 CASSRDRATGNEKLFF TGTGCCAGCTCGAGGGACAGGGCGACCGGTAATGAAAAACTGTTTTTT
few TRBJ2-3 NA TRBV7-2 CASSLDRVPDTQYF TGTGCCAGCAGCTTAGACAGGGTCCCAGATACGCAGTATTTT
NA TRBJ1-2 TRBD1 TRBV29-1 CSVGDRGLGYTF TGCAGCGTTGGCGACAGGGGGCTCGGCTACACCTTC
once TRBJ2-1 TRBD2 TRBV5-1 CASSLETSGGAWSYNEQFF TGCGCCAGCAGCTTGGAGACTAGCGGGGGGGCCTGGAGTTACAATGAGCAGTTCTTC
few TRBJ2-5 NA TRBV20-1 CSARDWVRGQETQYF TGCAGTGCTAGAGATTGGGTCAGGGGCCAAGAGACCCAGTACTTC
few TRBJ2-1 NA TRBV4-3 CASSQDLPFNPLNEQFF TGCGCCAGCAGCCAAGATTTGCCGTTCAACCCTCTCAATGAGCAGTTCTTC
NA TRBJ2-3 TRBD2 TRBV11-3 CASSSRAGPDGDTQYF TGTGCCAGCAGCTCTAGAGCGGGGCCTGACGGGGATACGCAGTATTTT
NA TRBJ2-2 NA TRBV4-3 CASSQDSSGLASRTRELFF TGCGCCAGCAGCCAAGATAGCTCCGGGCTAGCATCGCGGACCAGGGAGCTGTTTTTT
NA TRBJ2-7 TRBD1 TRBV6-1 CASTNEGAVAYEQYF TGTGCCAGTACCAATGAGGGGGCGGTCGCCTACGAGCAGTACTTC
once TRBJ2-3 TRBD2 TRBV7-9 CASSWGLGADTQYF TGTGCCAGCAGCTGGGGACTAGGCGCAGATACGCAGTATTTT
NA TRBJ1-2 NA TRBV3-1 CASSQGRNFGYTF TGTGCTAGCAGCCAAGGAAGAAACTTTGGCTACACCTTC
NA TRBJ2-5 NA TRBV5-6 CASSFFSQVKQYF TGTGCCAGCAGCTTTTTTTCTCAGGTAAAGCAGTACTTC
few TRBJ2-5 TRBD2 TRBV4-2 CASSRGTSGGEETQYF TGTGCCAGCAGCCGAGGGACTAGCGGGGGGGAAGAGACCCAGTACTTC
many TRBJ2-7 TRBD2 TRBV29-1 CSVGREGYEQYF TGCAGCGTTGGCAGGGAGGGCTACGAGCAGTACTTC
many TRBJ2-5 NA TRBV7-2 CASSQQETQYF TGTGCCAGCAGCCAACAAGAGACCCAGTACTTC
once TRBJ2-1 NA TRBV6-2/TRBV6-3 CASSFAATSTNEQFF TGTGCCAGCAGTTTTGCGGCAACATCTACCAATGAGCAGTTCTTC
NA TRBJ2-7 NA TRBV12-3/TRBV12-4 CTSSPGDIVSEQYF TGTACCAGCAGTCCAGGGGACATTGTATCGGAGCAGTACTTC
NA TRBJ2-2 NA TRBV24-1 CATSDLSTGELFF TGTGCCACCAGTGATCTATCCACCGGGGAGCTGTTTTTT
few TRBJ2-1 NA TRBV2 CASMVGWTKKFF TGTGCCAGCATGGTGGGGTGGACCAAGAAGTTCTTC